This T cell receptor (beta chain) was obtained from a study of T cell responses to AZD1222 COVID-19 vaccine. The germline V gene has CDR1 SGHTA and CDR2 FQGNSA. The CDR3 runs to 16 residues. J gave up 3 bases and V 1 base, and 8 bases lay outside the gene matches. Notes on the study in general: Sampling captured repertoires only after the peak T cell response. Seropositive at baseline were only a handful of AZD1222 recipients.

The protocol was immunoSEQ multiplex PCR, while the TCRdb copy is restricted to in-frame clones and leaves out a portion. The table includes around 180,000 clones, approximately 90% detected once. With respect to this clone: Its matching antigen is unknown.

The receptor comes from an adult in good health. This rearrangement joins TRBV7-2 to TRBJ2-7; 8 nucleotides align to TRBD2. The material sequenced was peripheral blood, taken on day 0 of AZD1222 vaccination. DNA for the CDR3: TGTGCCAGCAGCTTAGGCACGAGCGGGAGAGTCTACGAGCAGTACTTC. It translates to CASSLGTSGRVYEQYF.